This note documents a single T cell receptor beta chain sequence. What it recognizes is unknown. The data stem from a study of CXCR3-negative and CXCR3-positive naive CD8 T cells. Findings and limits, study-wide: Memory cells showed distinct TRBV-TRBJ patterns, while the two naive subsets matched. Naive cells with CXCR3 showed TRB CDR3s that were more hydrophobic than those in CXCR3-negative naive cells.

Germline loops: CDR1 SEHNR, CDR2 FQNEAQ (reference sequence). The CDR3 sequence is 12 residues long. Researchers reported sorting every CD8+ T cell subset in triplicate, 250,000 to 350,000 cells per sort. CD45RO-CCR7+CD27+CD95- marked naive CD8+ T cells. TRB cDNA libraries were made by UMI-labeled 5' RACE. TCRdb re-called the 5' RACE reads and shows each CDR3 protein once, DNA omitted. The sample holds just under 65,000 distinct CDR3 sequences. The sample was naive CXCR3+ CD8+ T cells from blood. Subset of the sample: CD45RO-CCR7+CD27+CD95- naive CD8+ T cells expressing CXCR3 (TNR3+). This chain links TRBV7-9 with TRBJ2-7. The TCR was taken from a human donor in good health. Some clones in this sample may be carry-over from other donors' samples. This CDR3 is CASSLQPYEQYF. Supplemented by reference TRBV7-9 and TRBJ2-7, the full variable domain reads DTGVSQNPRHKITKRGQNVTFRCDPISEHNRLYWYRQTLGQGPEFLTYFQNEAQLEKSRLLSDRFSAERPKGSFSTLEIQRTEQGDSAMYLCASSLQPYEQYFGPGTRLTVT.